This T cell receptor (beta chain) appears in the sequencing data of a study of identical twins. Study observations and caveats: Sharing of beta out-of-frame sequences by twins showed a weaker excess. The models gave estimates that fell short of the out-of-frame TCR alpha sharing seen in monozygotic twins. Its conclusions, products of cross-sectional statistical analysis, did not come from following the same donors. Abundant beta clonotypes from cord blood bore fewer insertions; memory repertoires lacked this pattern.

Germline trimming cut 1 base from V and 12 bases from J; bases unmatched to any gene: 14. Germline assignment: CDR1 SQVTM and CDR2 ANQGSEA. The CDR3 consists of 15 residues. This clonotype was picked up a small number of times. Its antigen is unidentified. TCRdb fed the 5' RACE reads into MiXCR, producing one record per CDR3 protein. The sample lists fewer than 500,000 distinct CDR3 sequences, approximately 15% seen once, with approximately 1% in the top ten. The same sample was also studied in work on yellow fever vaccine responses in identical twins.

Sequenced sample: CD4+ T cells sorted from blood. The receptor's source is a woman in her late teens or twenties in good health. V and J are TRBV29-1 and TRBJ2-5; 10 bases match TRBD1. CDR3 DNA sequence: TGCAGCGTTGAAGGAGTTTTACGGTTGGACAGGGGGGAGTACTTC. Its translation: CSVEGVLRLDRGEYF.